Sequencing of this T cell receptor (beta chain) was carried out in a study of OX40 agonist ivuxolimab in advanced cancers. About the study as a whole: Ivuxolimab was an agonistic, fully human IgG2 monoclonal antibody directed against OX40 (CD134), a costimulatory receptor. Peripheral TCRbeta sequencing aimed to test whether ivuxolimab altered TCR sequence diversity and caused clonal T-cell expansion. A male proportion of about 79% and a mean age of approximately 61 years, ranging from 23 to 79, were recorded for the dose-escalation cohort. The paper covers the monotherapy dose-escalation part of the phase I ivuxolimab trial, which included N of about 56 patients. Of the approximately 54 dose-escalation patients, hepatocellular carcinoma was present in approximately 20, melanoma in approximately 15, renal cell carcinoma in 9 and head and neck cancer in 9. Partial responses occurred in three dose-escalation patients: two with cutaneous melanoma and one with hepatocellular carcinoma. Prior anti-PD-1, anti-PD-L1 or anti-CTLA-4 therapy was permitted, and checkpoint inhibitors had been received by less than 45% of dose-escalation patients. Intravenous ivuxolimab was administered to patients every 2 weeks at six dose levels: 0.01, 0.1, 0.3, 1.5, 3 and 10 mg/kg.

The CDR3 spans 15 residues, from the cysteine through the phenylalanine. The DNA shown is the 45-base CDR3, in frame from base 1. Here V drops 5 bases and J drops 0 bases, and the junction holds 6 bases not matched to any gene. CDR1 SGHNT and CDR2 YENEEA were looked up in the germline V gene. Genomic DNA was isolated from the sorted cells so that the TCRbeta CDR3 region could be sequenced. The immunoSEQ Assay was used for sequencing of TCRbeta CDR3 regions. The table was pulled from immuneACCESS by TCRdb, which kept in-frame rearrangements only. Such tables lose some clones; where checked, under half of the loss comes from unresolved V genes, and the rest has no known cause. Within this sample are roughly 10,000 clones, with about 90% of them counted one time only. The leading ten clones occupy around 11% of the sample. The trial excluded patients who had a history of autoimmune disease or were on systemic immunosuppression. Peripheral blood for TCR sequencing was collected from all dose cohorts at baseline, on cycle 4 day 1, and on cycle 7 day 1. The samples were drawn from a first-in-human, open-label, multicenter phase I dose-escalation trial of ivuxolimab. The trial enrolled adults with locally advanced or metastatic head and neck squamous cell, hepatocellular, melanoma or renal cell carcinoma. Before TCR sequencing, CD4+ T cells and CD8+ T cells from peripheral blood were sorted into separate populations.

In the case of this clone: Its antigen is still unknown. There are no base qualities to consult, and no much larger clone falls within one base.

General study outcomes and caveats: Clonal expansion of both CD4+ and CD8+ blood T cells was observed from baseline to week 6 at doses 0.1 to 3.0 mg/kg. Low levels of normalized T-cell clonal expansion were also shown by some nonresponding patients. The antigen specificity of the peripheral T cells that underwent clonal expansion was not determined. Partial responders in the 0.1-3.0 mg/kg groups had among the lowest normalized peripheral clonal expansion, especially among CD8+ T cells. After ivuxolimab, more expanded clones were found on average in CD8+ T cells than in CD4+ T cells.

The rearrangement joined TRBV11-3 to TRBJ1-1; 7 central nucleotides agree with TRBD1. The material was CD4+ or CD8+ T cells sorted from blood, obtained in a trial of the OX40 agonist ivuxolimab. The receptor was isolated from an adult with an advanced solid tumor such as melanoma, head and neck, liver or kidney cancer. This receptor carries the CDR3 CASSQEGQMNTEAFF. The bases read TGTGCCAGCAGCCAGGAGGGACAGATGAACACTGAAGCTTTCTTT. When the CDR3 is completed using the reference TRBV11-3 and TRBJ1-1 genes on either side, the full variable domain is EAGVVQSPRYKIIEKKQPVAFWCNPISGHNTLYWYLQNLGQGPELLIRYENEEAVDDSQLPKDRFSAERLKGVDSTLKIQPAELGDSAVYLCASSQEGQMNTEAFFGQGTRLTVV.